This T cell receptor beta chain was captured by sequencing in a study of blood T cell repertoires in COVID-19. Study-level background: COVID-19 samples from acute and convalescent phases originated in the United States, Italy and Spain. From T cells, B-cell-depleted T cells, or PBMCs came the material, which was cDNA or gDNA.

The authors' processing: Nucleated cell number was recorded as an estimate derived from reference gene primer amplification. Here immunoSEQ multiplex PCR was the method, and the copy in TCRdb shows in-frame clones only, minus some. V and J calls and clone size are those listed in that table; D and trimming were worked out from the DNA. Among 200,000 to 300,000 clones, about four fifths were seen once, and the ten largest hold around 3.5%. The CDR3 runs to 15 residues. Per germline, CDR1 SGDLS and CDR2 YYNGEE. V was clipped by 0 bases and J by 6 bases, with 14 bases between them. The TCR sequence derives from a young woman with acute or convalescent COVID-19. Sequenced input: peripheral blood. The chain employs TRBV9 and TRBJ2-3; tentatively, D is TRBD2 (6 bases). The CDR3 here is CASSVAVGGMDTQYF. Written as DNA, the CDR3 is TGTGCCAGCAGCGTAGCGGTGGGGGGTATGGATACGCAGTATTTT. Full variable domain (missing parts from reference TRBV9 and TRBJ2-3): DSGVTQTPKHLITATGQRVTLRCSPRSGDLSVYWYQQSLDQGLQFLIQYYNGEERAKGNILERFSAQQFPDLHSELNLSSLELGDSALYFCASSVAVGGMDTQYFGPGTRLTVL.